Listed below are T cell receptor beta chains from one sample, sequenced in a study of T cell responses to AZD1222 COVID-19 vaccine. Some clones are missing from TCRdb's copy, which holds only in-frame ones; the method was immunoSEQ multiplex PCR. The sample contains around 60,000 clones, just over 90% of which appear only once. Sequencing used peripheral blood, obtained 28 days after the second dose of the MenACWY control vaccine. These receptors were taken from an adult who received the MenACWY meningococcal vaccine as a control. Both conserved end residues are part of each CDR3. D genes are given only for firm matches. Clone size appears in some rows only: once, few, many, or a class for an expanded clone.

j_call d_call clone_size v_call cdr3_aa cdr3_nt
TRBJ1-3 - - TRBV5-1 CASSPDGPYSGNTIYF TGCGCCAGCAGTCCGGACGGACCGTACTCTGGAAACACCATATATTTT
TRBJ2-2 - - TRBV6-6 CASGISGELFF TGTGCCAGCGGCATTTCCGGGGAGCTGTTTTTT
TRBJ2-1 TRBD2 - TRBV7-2 CASSSGLAGYNEQFF TGTGCCAGCAGCTCGGGACTAGCGGGGTACAATGAGCAGTTCTTC
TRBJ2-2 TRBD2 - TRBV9 CASSVGGSNTGELFF TGTGCCAGCAGCGTTGGCGGGAGTAACACCGGGGAGCTGTTTTTT
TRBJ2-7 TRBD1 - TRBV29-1 CSVKTQGYEQYF TGCAGCGTTAAGACACAGGGGTACGAGCAGTACTTC
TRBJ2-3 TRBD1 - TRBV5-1 CASGTGGARDTQYF TGCGCCAGCGGGACAGGGGGCGCACGGGATACGCAGTATTTT
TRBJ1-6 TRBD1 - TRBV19 CASSTTGVYNSPLHF TGTGCCAGTAGTACGACAGGGGTGTATAATTCACCCCTCCACTTT
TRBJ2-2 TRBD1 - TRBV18 CASSTTGGGNYAGELFF TGTGCCAGCTCAACGACAGGGGGCGGAAACTATGCCGGGGAGCTGTTTTTT
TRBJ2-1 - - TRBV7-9 CASSLEVGSYNEQFF TGTGCCAGCAGCTTAGAGGTGGGGTCCTACAATGAGCAGTTCTTC
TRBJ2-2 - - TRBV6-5 CASSYFRTDTGELFF TGTGCCAGCAGTTATTTTAGGACAGACACCGGGGAGCTGTTTTTT
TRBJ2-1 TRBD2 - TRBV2 CASSESLAVYNEQFF TGTGCCAGCAGTGAGTCGCTAGCGGTTTACAATGAGCAGTTCTTC
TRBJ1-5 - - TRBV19 CASKPRDSNQPQHF TGTGCCAGTAAACCCCGGGACAGCAATCAGCCCCAGCATTTT
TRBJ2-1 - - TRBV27 CASTDDNEQFF TGTGCCAGCACAGATGACAATGAGCAGTTCTTC
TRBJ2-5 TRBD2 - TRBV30 CASKAGAQETQYF TGTGCCTCAAAAGCGGGAGCGCAAGAGACCCAGTACTTC
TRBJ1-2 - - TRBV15 CATSRVGDGYTF TGTGCCACCAGCAGAGTAGGGGATGGCTACACCTTC
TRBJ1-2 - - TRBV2 CASSEQGMGGYTF TGTGCCAGCAGTGAACAGGGGATGGGGGGCTACACCTTC
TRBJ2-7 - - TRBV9 CASSVDSLGYEQYF TGTGCCAGCAGCGTAGACAGTTTGGGCTACGAGCAGTACTTC
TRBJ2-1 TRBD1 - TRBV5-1 CASSSGTGGNEQFF TGCGCCAGCAGCTCCGGGACAGGGGGCAATGAGCAGTTCTTC
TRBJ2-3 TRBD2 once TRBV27 CASSSLAGGPSDTQYF TGTGCCAGCAGTTCCCTAGCGGGAGGGCCTTCAGATACGCAGTATTTT
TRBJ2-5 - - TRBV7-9 CASSLEFGMETQYF TGTGCCAGCAGCTTAGAATTTGGGATGGAGACCCAGTACTTC
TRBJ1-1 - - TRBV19 CASSIPYTVTTPIEAFF TGTGCCAGTAGTATACCCTATACCGTGACGACTCCGATTGAAGCTTTCTTT
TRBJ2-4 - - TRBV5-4 CASSLGAPANIQYF TGTGCCAGCAGCTTGGGGGCGCCGGCCAACATTCAGTACTTC
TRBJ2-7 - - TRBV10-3 CAISEGRTGTYEQYF TGTGCCATCAGTGAAGGACGAACGGGGACCTACGAGCAGTACTTC
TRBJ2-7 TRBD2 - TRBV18 CASSPLGLGAREQYF TGTGCCAGCTCACCACTGGGACTAGGCGCACGCGAGCAGTACTTC
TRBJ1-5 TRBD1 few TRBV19 CASSGRGRSSNQPQHF TGTGCCAGTAGCGGCAGGGGGCGGTCTAGCAATCAGCCCCAGCATTTT
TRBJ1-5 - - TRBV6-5 CAVGGGSNQPQHF TGTGCCGTTGGGGGGGGCAGCAATCAGCCCCAGCATTTT
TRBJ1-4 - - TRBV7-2 CASSLGLGSNEKLFF TGTGCCAGCAGCTTGGGTCTGGGCAGTAATGAAAAACTGTTTTTT
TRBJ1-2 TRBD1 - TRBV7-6 CASGPLAGQGTGYTF TGTGCCAGCGGCCCCCTAGCGGGACAGGGGACAGGCTACACCTTC
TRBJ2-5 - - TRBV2 CASARDSQETQYF TGTGCCAGCGCCCGGGACTCCCAAGAGACCCAGTACTTC
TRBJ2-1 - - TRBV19 CASSSEGYNEQFF TGTGCCAGTAGTTCGGAAGGATACAATGAGCAGTTCTTC
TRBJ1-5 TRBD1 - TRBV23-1 CASNRRTGEQPQHF TGCGCCAGCAATAGACGGACAGGGGAACAGCCCCAGCATTTT
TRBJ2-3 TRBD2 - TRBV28 CASSPRLNLAVLTDTQYF TGTGCCAGCAGTCCCCGATTGAACCTAGCGGTACTCACAGATACGCAGTATTTT
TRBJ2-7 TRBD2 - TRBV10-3 CAISEALASSYEQYF TGTGCCATCAGTGAAGCACTAGCGAGTTCCTACGAGCAGTACTTC
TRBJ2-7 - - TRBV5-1 CASSLALGGTHEQYF TGCGCCAGCAGCTTGGCCCTCGGTGGCACCCACGAGCAGTACTTC
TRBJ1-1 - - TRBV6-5 CASSRPGPGTEAFF TGTGCCAGCAGTCGACCGGGTCCGGGCACTGAAGCTTTCTTT
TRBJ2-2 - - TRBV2 CASSGVNTGELFF TGTGCCAGCAGTGGTGTGAACACCGGGGAGCTGTTTTTT
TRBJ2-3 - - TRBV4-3 CASSRAGLDTDTQYF TGCGCCAGCAGCCGGGCGGGACTTGACACAGATACGCAGTATTTT
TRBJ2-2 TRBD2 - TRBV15 CATSRARWGGGNTGELFF TGTGCCACCAGCAGAGCCCGGTGGGGCGGGGGGAACACCGGGGAGCTGTTTTTT
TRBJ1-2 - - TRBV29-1 CSVEGRTNYGYTF TGCAGCGTTGAGGGGAGAACTAACTATGGCTACACCTTC
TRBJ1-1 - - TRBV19 CASRDPNTEAFF TGTGCCAGTAGAGATCCGAACACTGAAGCTTTCTTT
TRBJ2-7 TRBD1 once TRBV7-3 CASSPWGQNPYHEQYF TGTGCCAGCAGCCCTTGGGGACAGAACCCTTACCACGAGCAGTACTTC
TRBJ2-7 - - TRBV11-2 CASSPRRRSSYEQYF TGTGCCAGCAGCCCGAGGCGGCGTAGCTCCTACGAGCAGTACTTC
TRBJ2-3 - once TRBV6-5 CASQEPGLTDTQYF TGTGCCAGCCAGGAACCGGGGCTCACAGATACGCAGTATTTT
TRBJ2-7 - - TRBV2 CASRDNSYEQYF TGTGCCAGCCGGGACAATTCCTACGAGCAGTACTTC
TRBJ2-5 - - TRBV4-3 CASSRGIEETQYF TGCGCCAGCAGCCGGGGAATTGAAGAGACCCAGTACTTC